These 10 T cell receptor beta chains originate from one sample sequenced in a study of CD8+CD57+ T cells in acquired aplastic anemia. Genomic DNA served as template for TCR beta VDJ and CDR3 profiling. TCRdb called the reads again in MiXCR, with one record for every CDR3 protein. The sample has hundreds of thousands of distinct CDR3 sequences, roughly 68% seen once. Sequenced material: sorted CD4+, CD8+, or CD8+CD57+ T cells (not recorded which) from PBMCs. These receptor sequences come from a human donor in good health, serving as a control.

Details on this clonotype: The conserved phenylalanine or tryptophan normally closing the CDR3 is absent here, so this likely arose from a read error. Because the CDR3's place on the DNA is in doubt, the DNA is left out and the CDR3 is given as listed by TCRdb. The chain carries TRBV9 and TRBJ2-3. The germline V gene encodes CDR1 SGDLS and CDR2 YYNGEE. Inclusive of both ends, the CDR3 amounts to 12 amino acids. CDR3 sequence: CASSVATGTHYG.

V gene TRBV29-1 combines with J gene TRBJ1-1, with TRBD1 as a possible D gene (6 bases). Trimming cost V 4 bases and J 4 bases, with 25 bases left between them. The germline gives CDR1 SQVTM, CDR2 ANQGSEA. The CDR3 has 17 residues. CDR3 loop: CSVVVGEGFGQITEAFF. DNA of the CDR3: TGCAGCGTTGTTGTCGGGGAAGGCTTTGGACAGATCACTGAAGCTTTCTTT. The variable domain in full, with the rest retrieved from reference TRBV29-1 and TRBJ1-1, is SAVISQKPSRDICQRGTSLTIQCQVDSQVTMMFWYRQQPGQSLTLIATANQGSEATYESGFVIDKFPISRPNLTFSTLTVSNMSPEDSSIYLCSVVVGEGFGQITEAFFGQGTRLTVV.

Concerning this clonotype: A read error may account for a junction end that differs from germline. The rearrangement links TRBV2 to TRBJ2-7; the match to TRBD1 covers 7 bases. The CDR3 contains 14 residues. From germline, CDR1 is SNHLY and CDR2 FYNNEI. The CDR3 here is CASRGQFIAYGQYF. DNA of the CDR3: TGCGCCAGCAGGGGACAGTTTATCGCCTACGGGCAGTACTTC.

The chain recombines TRBV29-1 with TRBJ2-1, with 7 bases matching TRBD1. CDR3 size: 14 residues. The junction had 7 bases not matched to a gene; V was cut back by 6 bases and J by 2 bases. The germline CDR1 and CDR2 sequences are SQVTM and ANQGSEA. For the CDR3, the DNA is TGCAGCGTGCCCGGGACAGACCCCTACAATGAGCAGTTCTTC. It codes for CSVPGTDPYNEQFF.

To note about this clonotype: A read error may account for a junction end that differs from germline. The chain joins TRBV5-1 to TRBJ2-7, with D possibly being TRBD1 (5 bases). Germline loops: CDR1 SGHRS, CDR2 YFSETQ. This CDR3 is built from 15 residues. This CDR3 is CANSLGPTRPYEQYF. DNA of the CDR3: TGCGCCAACAGCTTGGGGCCGACGAGGCCCTACGAGCAGTACTTC.

J is TRBJ1-2 and V is TRBV20-1; D is unresolved. The V gene lost 1 base and the J gene lost 9 bases, with 15 bases spanning the gap. CDR3 size: 13 residues. In germline, CDR1 is DFQATT, CDR2 SNEGSKA (reference sequence). CDR3 amino acids: CSARVENYGCYTF. The DNA of the CDR3 is TGCAGTGCTAGAGTAGAGAACTATGGCTGCTACACCTTC.

This clonotype has more than one count but fewer than ten. This rearrangement joins TRBV19 to TRBJ1-1; the D gene is possibly TRBD1 (6 bases). Trimming removed 2 bases at V and 4 bases at J, with 11 bases between. Looked up from germline, CDR1 is LNHDA and CDR2 is SQIVND (reference sequence). CDR3 size: 14 residues. CDR3 sequence: CASSIRGPSTEAFF. The CDR3 DNA follows: TGTGCCAGTAGTATACGGGGGCCAAGCACTGAAGCTTTCTTT.

The chain carries TRBV2 and TRBJ1-5; 10 bases map to TRBD1. Trimming at V came to 4 bases and at J to 3 bases, leaving 12 bases not matched to a gene. The CDR3 covers 18 residues. Germline assignment: CDR1 SNHLY and CDR2 FYNNEI. Here the CDR3 DNA reads TGTGCCAGCAGTGTTAGTTGGACAGGGGGTACGAACAATCAGCCCCAGCATTTT. Translating gives CASSVSWTGGTNNQPQHF.

The chain employs TRBV5-4 and TRBJ1-4, with 7 bases fitting TRBD1. The CDR3 consists of 15 residues. CDR1 and CDR2 (germline): SGHNT, YYREEE (reference sequence). J was trimmed by 2 bases and V by 4 bases; bases with no gene match: 5. The CDR3 loop is CASSDGTDTNEKLFF. As DNA, the CDR3 is TGTGCCAGCAGCGATGGGACAGACACTAATGAAAAACTGTTTTTT.

The chain employs TRBV6-5 and TRBJ2-7; a weak D match, TRBD1 (6 bases). Germline V gene sequence: CDR1 MNHEY, CDR2 SVGAGI. Trimming left V 6 bases short and J 2 bases short, with 23 bases between. This CDR3 spans 17 amino acids. CDR3 region: CASRPNRQVKAPYEQYF. CDR3 DNA: TGTGCCAGCAGACCAAATCGACAGGTCAAGGCTCCCTACGAGCAGTACTTC.